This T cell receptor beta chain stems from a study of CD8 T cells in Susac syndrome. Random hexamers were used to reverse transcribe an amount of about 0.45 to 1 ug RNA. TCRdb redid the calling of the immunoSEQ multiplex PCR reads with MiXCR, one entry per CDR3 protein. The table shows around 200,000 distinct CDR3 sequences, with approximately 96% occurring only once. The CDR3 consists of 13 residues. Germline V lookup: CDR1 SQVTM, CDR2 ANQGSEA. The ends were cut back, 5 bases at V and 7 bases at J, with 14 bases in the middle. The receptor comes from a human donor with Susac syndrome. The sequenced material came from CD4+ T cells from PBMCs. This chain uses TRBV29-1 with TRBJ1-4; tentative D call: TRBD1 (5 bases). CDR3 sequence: CSVNLGGTEKLFF. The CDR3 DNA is TGCAGCGTTAATTTAGGAGGGACTGAAAAACTGTTTTTT.